The 17 T cell receptor beta chains listed next were all sequenced from one sample in a study of blood T cell repertoires in COVID-19. Data came from immunoSEQ multiplex PCR; TCRdb stores just in-frame clones and leaves some out. The sample records 46,000 or so clones, more than 90% being singletons. Specimen: peripheral blood. All receptors derive from a man aged 65 to 79 with active COVID-19.

V usage is TRBV5-4 and J usage is TRBJ1-4; no definite D call. The V end was cut by 2 bases, the J end by 7 bases, with 12 bases between. Germline V gene lookup returns CDR1 SGHNT and CDR2 YYREEE (reference sequence). The CDR3 loop spans 14 amino acids. As DNA, the CDR3 is TGTGCCAGCAGCTTTGGAACAGCTGCTGAAAAACTGTTTTTT. Protein product: CASSFGTAAEKLFF. Filled out from reference TRBV5-4 and TRBJ1-4, the complete variable domain reads ETGVTQSPTHLIKTRGQQVTLRCSSQSGHNTVSWYQQALGQGPQFIFQYYREEENGRGNFPPRFSGLQFPNYSSELNVNALELDDSALYLCASSFGTAAEKLFFGSGTQLSVL.

The rearrangement links TRBV18 to TRBJ2-1; 14 nucleotides match TRBD2. Germline V gene lookup returns CDR1 KGHSH and CDR2 LQKENI. V trimming: 2 bases; J trimming: 0 bases; junction bases outside the gene matches: 6. The CDR3 is 19 residues long. The CDR3 DNA reads TGTGCCAGCTCACCAAGTCCCGGGACTAGCGGGAGCTCCTACAATGAGCAGTTCTTC. This sequence encodes CASSPSPGTSGSSYNEQFF.

V and J are TRBV5-1 and TRBJ1-4; D is unclear. Germline V lookup: CDR1 SGHRS, CDR2 YFSETQ. The CDR3 totals 13 residues. V was cut by 2 bases and J by 6 bases, with 8 bases left in between. CDR3 DNA: TGCGCCAGCAGCTTTGGAGTGGATGAAAAACTGTTTTTT. Translated, it gives CASSFGVDEKLFF.

This clone has a single count. This rearrangement joins TRBV27 to TRBJ2-7, with D possibly matching TRBD1 (6 bases). V was clipped by 6 bases and J by 2 bases, with 11 bases between them. CDR3 length equals 13 residues. Germline CDR1 MNHEY, CDR2 SMNVEV (reference sequence). Here the CDR3 reads CASSRDITYEQYF. As DNA, the CDR3 is TGTGCCAGCAGCCGGGACATTACCTACGAGCAGTACTTC.

The V gene is TRBV4-3, the J gene TRBJ2-3; TRBD2 matches at 9 bases. Trimming took 1 base from V and 2 from J; bases not matched to a gene: 7. The CDR3 is made up of 17 amino acids. The germline V gene has CDR1 LGHNA and CDR2 YSLEER. The CDR3 here is CASSQVGRGRATDTQYF. The DNA of the CDR3 is TGCGCCAGCAGCCAAGTAGGTCGCGGGAGGGCCACAGATACGCAGTATTTT.

The chain recombines TRBV19 with TRBJ2-1; a possible D gene is TRBD2 (5 bases). The germline CDR1 and CDR2 sequences are LNHDA and SQIVND (reference sequence). V was pared by 1 base and J by 0 bases, with 13 bases between. This CDR3 has 17 residues. The CDR3 region has the DNA TGTGCCAGTAGTATAGGGACTCGACGCAACTCCTACAATGAGCAGTTCTTC. Its translation: CASSIGTRRNSYNEQFF.

J is TRBJ1-2 and V is TRBV9, with D possibly TRBD1 on 5 matching bases. Germline V lookup: CDR1 SGDLS, CDR2 YYNGEE. V lost 0 bases, J lost 3 bases, and 15 bases lay in between. This CDR3 has 16 residues. CDR3 DNA sequence: TGTGCCAGCAGCGTAGGTGGAGGGGATGGCGACTATGGCTACACCTTC. Its protein is CASSVGGGDGDYGYTF.

The chain combines TRBV29-1 with TRBJ2-1; 8 positions match TRBD2. This CDR3 has 12 amino acids. J gave up 7 bases and V 8 bases, and 7 bases lay outside the gene matches. The germline V gene encodes CDR1 SQVTM and CDR2 ANQGSEA. The CDR3 loop is CSKRETGNEQFF. In DNA form, the CDR3 reads TGCAGCAAGCGGGAGACTGGGAATGAGCAGTTCTTC.

This clone occurred a few times. This chain joins TRBV4-3 and TRBJ2-2, with 7 bases fitting TRBD2. The CDR3 consists of 13 residues. The V gene end was trimmed by 4 bases and the J gene end by 6 bases; junction bases not matched to a gene: 2. Looked up from germline, CDR1 is LGHNA and CDR2 is YSLEER. The CDR3 coding sequence is TGCGCCAGCAGCCGGCGGGGGTCCGGGGAGCTGTTTTTT. It encodes CASSRRGSGELFF.

This sequence joins TRBV28 and TRBJ2-5; 8 positions match TRBD1. The J segment lost 2 bases and the V segment lost 6 bases, leaving 8 bases of the junction unmatched. Germline CDR1 and CDR2: MDHEN and SYDVKM. The CDR3 is 15 residues long. The CDR3: CASRWTGTPQETQYF. The DNA of the CDR3 is TGTGCCAGCAGATGGACAGGGACCCCACAAGAGACCCAGTACTTC.

The chain joins TRBV24-1 to TRBJ2-1; 7 nucleotides line up with TRBD2. This CDR3 spans 16 amino acids. CDR1 KGHDR and CDR2 SFDVKD come from the germline V gene. V shed 3 bases and J 4 bases; nucleotides not matched to a gene: 8. The CDR3: CATSDEASGFYNEQFF. The CDR3 DNA reads as TGTGCCACCAGTGATGAGGCTAGCGGTTTTTACAATGAGCAGTTCTTC.

The chain employs TRBV2 and TRBJ1-6, with a tentative D call TRBD1 (6 bases). Trimming took off 5 bases at V and 9 bases at J, with 17 bases between the two ends. CDR1 and CDR2 (germline): SNHLY, FYNNEI. The CDR3 runs 15 residues. CDR3 nucleotides: TGTGCCAGCAGTCCGGACAGTACCAATGGTTCACCCCTCCACTTT. Residues: CASSPDSTNGSPLHF.

The chain employs TRBV9 and TRBJ2-3, with a tentative D call TRBD1 (7 bases). Germline assignment: CDR1 SGDLS and CDR2 YYNGEE. The V gene lost 5 bases and the J gene lost 6 bases, with 16 bases spanning the gap. There are 14 residues in the CDR3. The CDR3 nucleotides read TGTGCCAGCAGTGAGACAGGGACTGGTGATACGCAGTATTTT. It translates to CASSETGTGDTQYF.

The chain is built from TRBV7-2 and TRBJ1-2; weak D call: TRBD1 (6 bases). V lost 1 base, J lost 4 bases, and 10 bases lay in between. The CDR3 is 14 amino acids. CDR1 and CDR2 from the germline V gene are SGHTA and FQGNSA. The CDR3 DNA follows: TGTGCCAGCAGCTTAGATCTGGACAGCTATGGCTACACCTTC. The encoded protein is CASSLDLDSYGYTF.

The chain carries TRBV7-2 and TRBJ2-1; no firm D call. The germline CDR1 and CDR2 sequences are SGHTA and FQGNSA. The CDR3 loop spans 14 amino acids. V lost 5 bases and J 3 bases, leaving 11 bases between the germline ends. In nucleotides, the CDR3 is TGTGCCAGCAGCGTTAGCCTAAGCTACAATGAGCAGTTCTTC. This gives the protein CASSVSLSYNEQFF.

CDR3 in DNA: TGCAGCGCTGGGACAGGGGGACCTCGTAACTATGGCTACACCTTC. This gives the protein CSAGTGGPRNYGYTF. The rearrangement joins TRBV29-1 to TRBJ1-2, with 11 bases matching TRBD1. Losses at the gene ends were 7 bases for V and 1 base for J; bases not matched to a gene: 8. The CDR3 is 15 amino acids. Germline CDR1 SQVTM, CDR2 ANQGSEA. Drawing the rest from reference TRBV29-1 and TRBJ1-2, the complete variable domain is SAVISQKPSRDICQRGTSLTIQCQVDSQVTMMFWYRQQPGQSLTLIATANQGSEATYESGFVIDKFPISRPNLTFSTLTVSNMSPEDSSIYLCSAGTGGPRNYGYTFGSGTRLTVV.

This clone was seen a single time. This sequence joins TRBV10-3 and TRBJ2-5, with 7 bases that match TRBD1. The CDR3 contains 14 residues. Germline CDR1 and CDR2: ENHRY and SYGVKD. J gave up 5 bases and V 3 bases, and 6 bases lay outside the gene matches. The CDR3 DNA reads as TGTGCCATCAGTGAAGGGGGCTCGAGGGAGACCCAGTACTTC. Its translation: CAISEGGSRETQYF.